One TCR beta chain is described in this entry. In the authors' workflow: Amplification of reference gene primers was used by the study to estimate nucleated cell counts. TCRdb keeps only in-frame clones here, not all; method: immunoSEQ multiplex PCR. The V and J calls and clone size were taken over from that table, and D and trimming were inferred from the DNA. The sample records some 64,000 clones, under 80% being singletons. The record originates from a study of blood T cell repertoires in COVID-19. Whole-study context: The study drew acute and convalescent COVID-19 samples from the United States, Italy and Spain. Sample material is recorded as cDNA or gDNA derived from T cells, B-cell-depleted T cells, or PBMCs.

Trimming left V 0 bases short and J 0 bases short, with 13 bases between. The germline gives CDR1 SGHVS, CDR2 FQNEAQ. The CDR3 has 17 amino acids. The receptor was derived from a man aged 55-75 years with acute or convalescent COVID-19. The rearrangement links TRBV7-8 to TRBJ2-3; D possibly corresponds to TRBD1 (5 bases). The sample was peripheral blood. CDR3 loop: CASSLALRTPSTDTQYF. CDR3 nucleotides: TGTGCCAGCAGCTTAGCGCTCCGGACACCTAGCACAGATACGCAGTATTTT.